This paragraph reports one T cell receptor (beta chain). The data were obtained in a study of OX40 agonist ivuxolimab in advanced cancers. There are 14 residues in the CDR3. Germline CDR1 reads MDHEN; CDR2 reads SYDVKM. V lost 2 bases to trimming and J lost 5 bases; unmatched junction nucleotides: 4. The method was immunoSEQ multiplex PCR; TCRdb's version includes in-frame clones alone and lacks a portion of them. The sample consists of approximately 60,000 clones, 84% of them appearing once. The clonotype was recovered from an adult with an advanced solid tumor such as melanoma, head and neck, liver or kidney cancer. V usage is TRBV28 and J usage is TRBJ2-5; 8 bases are a match to TRBD1. The sample here was CD4+ or CD8+ T cells sorted from blood, taken in a trial of the OX40 agonist ivuxolimab. The CDR3 region is CASSLRDRSETQYF. In nucleotides, the CDR3 is TGTGCCAGCAGTTTAAGGGACAGGAGTGAGACCCAGTACTTC.